This passage covers 13 T cell receptor beta chains from one sample sequenced in a study of CD8 T cells in Susac syndrome. After extraction with the RNeasy kit, about 0.45 to 1 ug of the RNA was reverse transcribed using random hexamers. TCRdb recomputed calls from the immunoSEQ multiplex PCR reads with MiXCR, one row per CDR3 protein. The sample contains 71,000 or so distinct CDR3 sequences, around 96% of which appear only once. The sample taken for sequencing was CD4+ T cells from PBMCs. These receptors all stem from a human donor with multiple sclerosis.

The V and J genes are TRBV29-1 and TRBJ1-2, with TRBD1 matching over 8 bases. V dropped 3 bases and J dropped 4; count of bases not matched to a gene: 1. The germline CDR1 and CDR2 sequences are SQVTM and ANQGSEA. This CDR3 comprises 12 residues. CDR3 in amino acids: CSVDGQGYGYTF. The CDR3 bases are TGCAGCGTTGACGGACAGGGCTATGGCTACACCTTC.

This clonotype was seen only once. This chain connects TRBV25-1 to TRBJ1-1, with 8 positions matching TRBD1. CDR1 and CDR2 from the germline V gene are MGHDK and SYGVNS. V was clipped by 4 bases and J by 1 base; unmatched bases: 5. The CDR3 extends over 15 amino acids. The CDR3 sequence: CASSADRGWNTEAFF. DNA for the CDR3: TGTGCCAGCAGTGCAGACAGGGGTTGGAACACTGAAGCTTTCTTT.

The genes are TRBV6-5 and TRBJ2-5; weak D call: TRBD2 (6 bases). This CDR3 spans 15 amino acids. CDR1 is MNHEY and CDR2 is SVGAGI in the germline V gene. The germline V and J ends were trimmed by 3 bases and 4 bases, with 15 bases remaining between them. The CDR3 nucleotides are TGTGCCAGCAGTTATAATCGCCAGGGAGGAGAGACCCAGTACTTC. It translates to CASSYNRQGGETQYF.

The chain is built from TRBV6-2 or TRBV6-3 and TRBJ1-2, with TRBD1 as a possible D gene (6 bases). The ends were cut back, 2 bases at V and 4 bases at J, with 11 bases in the middle. Germline CDR1 reads MNHEY; CDR2 reads SVGEGT. CDR3 length: 14 residues. The CDR3 region has the DNA TGTGCCAGCAGTTACGTTGGGACAACCTATGGCTACACCTTC. This codes for CASSYVGTTYGYTF.

The chain carries TRBV11-2 and TRBJ1-1, with D uncertain. The CDR3 contains 21 residues. Trimming took off 2 bases at V and 6 bases at J, with 34 bases between the two ends. From germline, CDR1 is SGHAT and CDR2 FQNNGV. The chain's CDR3 is CASSLSNLLAHLWETAPEAFF. The CDR3 nucleotides read TGTGCCAGCAGCTTATCCAACCTTCTAGCCCATCTATGGGAGACTGCTCCTGAAGCTTTCTTT.

The chain joins TRBV7-9 to TRBJ2-7; D possibly matches TRBD1 or TRBD2 (6 bases each). With 3 bases removed from V and 4 bases from J, the gap between germline ends came to 22 bases. CDR3 size: 17 residues. Germline-derived CDR1 and CDR2 are SEHNR and FQNEAQ (reference sequence). CDR3 nucleotides: TGTGCCAGCAGCTTCTCCTTGGGGGGCCTCCACGGGTACGAGCAGTACTTC. This sequence encodes CASSFSLGGLHGYEQYF.

This clonotype was counted only a few times. The chain joins TRBV27 to TRBJ2-5, with D unclear. The length of the CDR3 is 11 residues. Per germline, CDR1 MNHEY and CDR2 SMNVEV (reference sequence). V lost 4 bases, J lost 4 bases, and 4 bases lay in between. The CDR3 sequence is CASSSRETQYF. CDR3 sequence (DNA): TGTGCCAGCAGTTCACGAGAGACCCAGTACTTC.

The V and J genes are TRBV29-1 and TRBJ2-7, with 10 bases that match TRBD1. V was clipped by 7 bases and J by 3 bases; unmatched bases: 6. The CDR3 sequence is 13 residues long. CDR1 is SQVTM, CDR2 ANQGSEA, per germline. Here the CDR3 reads CSASGTGDYEQYF. DNA of the CDR3: TGCAGCGCCTCCGGGACAGGGGACTACGAGCAGTACTTC.

The chain uses TRBV1 and TRBJ1-6. TRBV1 is recorded as a pseudogene. The CDR3 contains 16 residues. CDR3 sequence reads: CTSSQDRGRADSPLHF. The CDR3 coding sequence is TGCACCAGCAGCCAAGATCGAGGCAGGGCGGATTCACCCCTCCACTTT.

The chain recombines TRBV29-1 with TRBJ2-1; the match to TRBD1 covers 12 bases. CDR1 and CDR2 from the germline V gene are SQVTM and ANQGSEA. CDR3 length equals 16 residues. The J segment lost 4 bases and the V segment lost 2 bases, leaving 6 bases of the junction unmatched. CDR3 sequence (DNA): TGCAGCGTTGAACGGGGGACAGGGGGCACGTACAATGAGCAGTTCTTC. It yields the protein CSVERGTGGTYNEQFF.

The chain recombines TRBV20-1 with TRBJ2-7; D is unresolved. The CDR3 is made up of 12 amino acids. Germline V CDR1 and CDR2: DFQATT, SNEGSKA (reference sequence). The V and J ends lost 6 bases and 2 bases respectively, with 11 bases between them. CDR3 residues: CSAQGTTYEQYF. The CDR3 DNA reads as TGCAGTGCGCAAGGCACCACCTACGAGCAGTACTTC.

This clonotype was observed once. V usage is TRBV29-1 and J usage is TRBJ1-2; D ambiguous. V lost 0 bases and J lost 4, with 9 bases in between. The CDR3 is 13 amino acids. Germline V CDR1 and CDR2: SQVTM, ANQGSEA. The CDR3 nucleotides are TGCAGCGTTGAAGACAGATCCAGCTATGGCTACACCTTC. Protein product: CSVEDRSSYGYTF.

This clonotype was seen a single time. The chain combines TRBV20-1 with TRBJ1-2; D uncertain. The V gene's germline CDR1 is DFQATT and CDR2 SNEGSKA (reference sequence). The CDR3 is made up of 15 amino acids. V shed 0 bases and J shed 4 bases, with 15 bases lying between them. CDR3 loop: CSARDEAGGPYGYTF. The CDR3 nucleotides are TGCAGTGCTAGAGATGAAGCAGGAGGCCCCTATGGCTACACCTTC.